This T cell receptor beta chain was documented in a study of blood T cells in healthy people across ages. The CDR3 runs 12 residues. With 8 bases removed from V and 7 bases from J, the gap between germline ends came to 14 bases. CDR1 and CDR2 (germline): MDHEN, SYDVKM. A J-beta primer mix and a sample-barcoded 5' primer were used in a second PCR of roughly 6 to 12 cycles. MiXCR, applied by TCRdb to the 5' RACE reads, yields one record per CDR3 protein. This table holds fewer than 2,000,000 distinct CDR3 sequences, almost 35% found once. J is TRBJ1-2 and V is TRBV28, with TRBD1 as a possible D gene (6 bases). The sequencing input was blood. This TCR was recovered from a woman aged 30 to 39 in good health. The chain's CDR3 is CASLGGVAGYTF. The CDR3 bases are TGTGCCAGCTTAGGGGGGGTGGCTGGCTACACCTTC.